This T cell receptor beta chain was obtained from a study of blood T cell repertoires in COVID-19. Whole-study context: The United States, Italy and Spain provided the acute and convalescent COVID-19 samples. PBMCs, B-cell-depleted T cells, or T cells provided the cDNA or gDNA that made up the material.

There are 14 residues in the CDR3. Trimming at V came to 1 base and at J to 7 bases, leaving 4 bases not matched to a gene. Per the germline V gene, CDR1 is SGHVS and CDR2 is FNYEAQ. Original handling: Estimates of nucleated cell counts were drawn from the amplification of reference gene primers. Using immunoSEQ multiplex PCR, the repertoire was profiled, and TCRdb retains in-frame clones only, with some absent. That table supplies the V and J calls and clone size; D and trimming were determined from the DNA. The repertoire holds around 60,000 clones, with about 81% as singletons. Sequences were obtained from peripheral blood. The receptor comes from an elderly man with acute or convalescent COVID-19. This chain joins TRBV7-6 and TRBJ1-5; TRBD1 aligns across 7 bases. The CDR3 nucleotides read TGTGCCAGCAGCTTAGGACAGGGTGGACAGCCCCAGCATTTT. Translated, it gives CASSLGQGGQPQHF. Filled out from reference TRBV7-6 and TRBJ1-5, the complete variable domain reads GAGVSQSPRYKVTKRGQDVALRCDPISGHVSLYWYRQALGQGPEFLTYFNYEAQQDKSGLPNDRFSAERPEGSISTLTIQRTEQRDSAMYRCASSLGQGGQPQHFGDGTRLSIL.